This TCR beta chain was sequenced for a study of tumor-infiltrating lymphocytes in primary liver carcinoma. Extraction of RNA together with DNA used roughly 20-33 mg of unsorted bulk tissue. The template, 500 ng total RNA, yielded TCR beta cDNA made with a constant-region primer. ARM-PCR, slightly modified, supplied the TCR beta libraries through three nested multiplex PCR rounds. TCRdb fed the multiplex PCR reads into MiXCR, producing one record per CDR3 protein. The table lists 80,000 to 100,000 distinct CDR3 sequences, less than 75% of them singletons. This clonotype was counted ten times or more. The sample was tumor-adjacent normal liver tissue. The receptor comes from a man aged 35-49 years with primary liver carcinoma and hepatitis B virus infection.

CDR3 sequence reads: CSAGVQFNEQFF. The CDR3 DNA follows: TGCAGCGCTGGAGTACAATTCAATGAGCAGTTCTTC. The rearrangement joins TRBV29-1 to TRBJ2-1; D call uncertain. Trimming took 7 bases from V and 6 from J, leaving 13 bases between them. Germline V gives CDR1 SQVTM, CDR2 ANQGSEA. This CDR3 comprises 12 residues.